This TCR beta chain was obtained from a study of beta chain features in type 1 diabetes. The germline V gene encodes CDR1 GTSNPN and CDR2 SVGIG (reference sequence). The CDR3 loop spans 15 amino acids. The V end was cut by 7 bases, the J end by 1 base, with 16 bases between. Regarding the study as a whole: Type 1 diabetes patients had TCRB CDR3s that were shorter (moderately but significantly so) in all four CD4+ subsets.

Of note for this clone: What it binds is not known.

As every portion of the isolated RNA was reverse transcribed, the sequencing read expressed TCRB transcripts. The protocol was immunoSEQ multiplex PCR, while the TCRdb copy is restricted to in-frame clones and leaves out a portion. Here the sample spans 300,000 to 350,000 clones, around 8.5% being singletons. Staining for CD45RO/CCR7/CD25/CD127/CD95/CD27 allowed sorting of CD4+ naive, central memory, regulatory and stem cell-like memory cells. The sequence derives from a man aged 30-40 years with type 1 diabetes. Source material: central memory CD4+ T cells from blood. This chain links TRBV30 with TRBJ2-2, with a tentative D call TRBD1 (6 bases). The CDR3 sequence is CASTGISRNTGELFF. The DNA of the CDR3 is TGTGCCTCAACAGGGATTAGTAGGAACACCGGGGAGCTGTTTTTT.